This T cell receptor beta chain was profiled in a study of OX40 agonist ivuxolimab in advanced cancers. Overall study: Every patient in dose escalation had hepatocellular carcinoma, melanoma, renal cell or head and neck cancer.

General study findings and limits: The work left the antigen specificity of expanded peripheral T cells undetermined.

In the case of this clone: Its target is not known.

Sequencing was performed with immunoSEQ multiplex PCR; in TCRdb, only in-frame clones are kept and a portion is missing. The sample shows approximately 76,000 clones, almost 90% of them seen only once. V shed 10 bases and J 7 bases; nucleotides not matched to a gene: 19. CDR3 length equals 16 residues. Germline V CDR1 and CDR2: SNHLY, FYNNEI. Autoimmune disease history or systemic immunosuppression barred patients. This chain joins TRBV2 and TRBJ2-3, with TRBD1 matching over 8 bases. This clonotype was sampled from an adult with an advanced solid tumor such as melanoma, head and neck, liver or kidney cancer. The source material was CD4+ or CD8+ T cells sorted from blood, sampled in a trial of the OX40 agonist ivuxolimab. Written as DNA, the CDR3 is TGTGCCACACGGCCAGGGGGCTCTGGTGTGAGAAATACGCAGTATTTT. This gives the protein CATRPGGSGVRNTQYF.